These T cell receptor beta chains were read from a single sample in a study of human T cells and chemical hapten exposure. In TCRdb, the RACE reads were re-called with MiXCR into one record per CDR3 protein. The sample holds just over 350,000 distinct CDR3 sequences; nearly 6.5% are singletons and the top ten take approximately 5.4%. Sequenced here: whole blood, sampled in connection with sensitization to the hapten diphenylcyclopropenone (DPC). The receptors derive from a woman under 30 with alopecia areata. Some clones in this sample may be carry-over from other donors' samples. The CDR3 runs from the conserved cysteine through the conserved F or W. Each record gives: J gene, V gene, CDR3 protein.

J gene: TRBJ1-5; V gene: TRBV20-1; CDR3 protein: CSASDIRGNQPQHF
J gene: TRBJ2-6; V gene: TRBV7-6; CDR3 protein: CASSFFEGEMVSGANVLTF
J gene: TRBJ1-6; V gene: TRBV10-3; CDR3 protein: CAISELGDSPLHF
J gene: TRBJ1-2; V gene: TRBV27; CDR3 protein: CASSLIDYGYTF
J gene: TRBJ2-1; V gene: TRBV6-5; CDR3 protein: CATVSRERFFF
J gene: TRBJ1-5; V gene: TRBV12-3/TRBV12-4; CDR3 protein: CASRLTKGALSNQPQHF
J gene: TRBJ1-3; V gene: TRBV7-9; CDR3 protein: CASSLETDRNTIYF
J gene: TRBJ1-4; V gene: TRBV5-1; CDR3 protein: CASATGDNEKLFF
J gene: TRBJ2-7; V gene: TRBV6-6; CDR3 protein: CASSQNPTGIAYEQYF
J gene: TRBJ1-5; V gene: TRBV7-2; CDR3 protein: CASSPDRDEPQHF
J gene: TRBJ2-7; V gene: TRBV4-2; CDR3 protein: CASSQDLGPPREQYF
J gene: TRBJ1-6; V gene: TRBV5-1; CDR3 protein: CASSLEWGRGSPLHF
J gene: TRBJ2-5; V gene: TRBV2; CDR3 protein: CASNGGLAGGQETQYF
J gene: TRBJ1-3; V gene: TRBV6-2/TRBV6-3; CDR3 protein: CASTRGFSGNTIYF
J gene: TRBJ1-4; V gene: TRBV13; CDR3 protein: CASSLERSGEKLFF
J gene: TRBJ2-2; V gene: TRBV6-5; CDR3 protein: CASTDEWVGELFF
J gene: TRBJ2-3; V gene: TRBV5-4; CDR3 protein: CASSLLGGPPDTQYF